The TCR beta chain under discussion was sequenced for a study of human T cells and chemical hapten exposure. Described time point: pre-sensitization, week 0. The sample's treatment: therapeutic diphenylcyclopropenone sensitization with weekly scalp DPC. At least ten counts were recorded for this clonotype. The CDR3 spans 14 residues. CDR1 is SGHRS, CDR2 YFSETQ, per germline. The trim removed 4 bases at V and 3 bases at J, leaving 6 bases unmatched. Per the authors' pipeline: TCR counts had a median of approximately 87,000 per sample and spanned 23,224 to 690,600. Via MiXCR, TCRdb re-called the RACE reads, giving one row per CDR3 protein. TCRdb, not the original authors, processed these V and J calls. The sample holds fewer than 350,000 distinct CDR3 sequences; just under 8% are singletons and the top ten take 1.2%.

The TCR sequence derives from a man aged 18 to 35 with alopecia areata. Some clones in this sample may be carry-over from other donors' samples. Source: whole blood, taken in connection with sensitization to the hapten diphenylcyclopropenone (DPC). The rearrangement uses TRBV5-1 and TRBJ2-5, with 7 bases fitting TRBD1. In DNA form, the CDR3 reads TGCGCCAGCAGCACAGGGGACCCCGAAGAGACCCAGTACTTC. It yields the protein CASSTGDPEETQYF.